This entry features one T cell receptor (beta chain) sequence. What it recognizes is unknown. Germline CDR1 and CDR2: SGHVS and FNYEAQ. This CDR3 has 16 residues. The V end lost 0 bases, the J end lost 0 bases, and 9 bases lay between the germline ends. The data originate from a study of T cell responses to AZD1222 COVID-19 vaccine. Overall study: Analysis merged second doses at about 4 or about 12 weeks. Findings and limits, study-wide: All repertoire sampling was performed exclusively after the peak T cell response. A mostly white British donor set with more females was recruited, and clonal diversity was possibly underestimated.

Assay: immunoSEQ multiplex PCR; the TCRdb copy retains only in-frame clones and omits some. Among more than 150,000 clones listed, about 90% were seen once. This sequence was found in an adult in good health. This specimen consisted of peripheral blood, obtained on day 0 of AZD1222 vaccination. The rearrangement joins TRBV7-6 to TRBJ1-3; D call uncertain. The CDR3 coding sequence is TGTGCCAGCAGCTTAGCTACGACCTTCTCTGGAAACACCATATATTTT. Its protein is CASSLATTFSGNTIYF.